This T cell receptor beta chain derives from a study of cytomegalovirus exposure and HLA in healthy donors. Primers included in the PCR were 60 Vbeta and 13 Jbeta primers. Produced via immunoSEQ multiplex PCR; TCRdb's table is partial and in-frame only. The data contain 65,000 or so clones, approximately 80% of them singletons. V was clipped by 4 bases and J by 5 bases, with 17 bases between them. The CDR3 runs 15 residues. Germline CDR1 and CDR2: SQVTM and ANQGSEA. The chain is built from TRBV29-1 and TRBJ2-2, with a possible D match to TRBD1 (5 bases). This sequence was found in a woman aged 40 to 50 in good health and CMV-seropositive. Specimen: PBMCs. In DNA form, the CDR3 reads TGCAGCGTTGCGAAGCCAGGGCCGTATACCGGGGAGCTGTTTTTT. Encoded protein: CSVAKPGPYTGELFF.